This TCR beta chain came from a study of Ad26.COV2.S vaccination and SARS-CoV-2 variants. Profiled with immunoSEQ multiplex PCR; TCRdb holds only in-frame clones, not every one. The sample carries some 420,000 clones, 85% to 90% recorded once. V lost 2 bases and J lost 10, with 9 bases in between. Germline V gene sequence: CDR1 SGHTA, CDR2 FQGNSA. The CDR3 runs 12 residues. Treatment of the sample: around 19 received Ad26.COV2.S at low or high dose, single or two shots; about 5 received placebo; per-sample allocation not given. Specimen acquisition occurred on day 63 following the initial vaccine or placebo injection.

Sequencing used peripheral blood, obtained in a trial of Ad26.COV2.S vaccine versus placebo. This receptor was identified in a person aged 18-60 years who received the Ad26.COV2.S COVID-19 vaccine or a placebo. The chain couples TRBV7-2 to TRBJ2-1, with D unclear. The chain's CDR3 is CASSLLGREQFF. CDR3 sequence (DNA): TGTGCCAGCAGCTTATTGGGAAGGGAGCAGTTCTTC.